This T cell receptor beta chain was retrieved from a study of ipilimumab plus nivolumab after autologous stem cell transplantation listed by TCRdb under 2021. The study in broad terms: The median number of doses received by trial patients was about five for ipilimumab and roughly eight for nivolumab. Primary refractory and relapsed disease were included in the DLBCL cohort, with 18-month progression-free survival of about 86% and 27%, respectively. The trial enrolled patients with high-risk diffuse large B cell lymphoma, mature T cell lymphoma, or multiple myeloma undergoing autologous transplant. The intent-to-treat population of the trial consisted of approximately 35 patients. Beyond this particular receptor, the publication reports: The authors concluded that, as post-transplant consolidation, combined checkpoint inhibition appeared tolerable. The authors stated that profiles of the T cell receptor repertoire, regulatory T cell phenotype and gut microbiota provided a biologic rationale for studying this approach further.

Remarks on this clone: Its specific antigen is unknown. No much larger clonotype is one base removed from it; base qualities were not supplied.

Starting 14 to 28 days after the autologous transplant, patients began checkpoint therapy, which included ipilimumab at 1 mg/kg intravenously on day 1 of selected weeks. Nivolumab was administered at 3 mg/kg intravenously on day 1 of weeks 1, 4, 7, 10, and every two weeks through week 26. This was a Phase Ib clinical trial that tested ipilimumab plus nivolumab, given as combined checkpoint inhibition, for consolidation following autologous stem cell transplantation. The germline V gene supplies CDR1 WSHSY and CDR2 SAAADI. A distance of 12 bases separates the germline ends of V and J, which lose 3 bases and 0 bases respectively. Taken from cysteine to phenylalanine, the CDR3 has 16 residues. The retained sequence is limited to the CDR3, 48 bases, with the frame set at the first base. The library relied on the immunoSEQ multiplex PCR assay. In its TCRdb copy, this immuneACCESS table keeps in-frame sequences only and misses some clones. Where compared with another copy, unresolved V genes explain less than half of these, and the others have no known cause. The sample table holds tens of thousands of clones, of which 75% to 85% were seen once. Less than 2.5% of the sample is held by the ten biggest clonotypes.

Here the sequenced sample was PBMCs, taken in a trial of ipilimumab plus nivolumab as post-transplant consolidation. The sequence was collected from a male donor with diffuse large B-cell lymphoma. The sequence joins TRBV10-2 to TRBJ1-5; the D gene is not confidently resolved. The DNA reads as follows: TGCGCCAGCAGTGATGAGGGCAGACATAGCAATCAGCCCCAGCATTTT. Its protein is CASSDEGRHSNQPQHF.